This T cell receptor (beta chain) appears in the sequencing data of a study of T cells in localized non-small cell lung cancer (dated by TCRdb to about 2020). About the full investigation: Comparing tumors with uninvolved tumor-adjacent lungs, the study looked at the T cell repertoires of 200 to 250 patients with early-stage NSCLC. The cohort comprised roughly 220 treatment-naïve NSCLC patients with resected, localized lung tumors. The mean age of the NSCLC patients was under 70 years, with about 120 men and about a hundred women.

On the study overall, not on this receptor specifically: Because multi-region tumor sequencing was not performed, intratumor heterogeneity could not be ruled out. Because the study design was exploratory, TCR variables were selected using unadjusted p-values without false-discovery rate correction. Longer overall survival was associated with higher blood T cell density, whereas shorter survival was associated with higher adjacent-lung clonality. A median of roughly 50 of the top 100 tumor clones turned up in the paired uninvolved adjacent lung, and 25 to 30 of those clones also ranked among the top 100 of that same adjacent lung. Uninvolved tumor-adjacent lung showed the highest T cell clonality, higher than tumor, which suggests more focused antigenic responses in the adjacent lung.

In regard to this clone: Its antigen specificity is not known. There are no base qualities to consult, and no much larger clone falls within one base.

TCR beta CDR3 regions were sequenced from DNA using the immunoSEQ Assay. Under the source paper's analysis protocol: To compute T cell density, TCR beta template counts were normalized to usable DNA, which was estimated by amplifying housekeeping genes. The preseqR package was used to estimate richness by extrapolating to 400,000 templates for PBMC samples and to 120,000 templates for tissue samples. Clonality was defined as one minus Pielou's evenness. Tissue-enriched TCRs were identified through differential abundance testing performed on productive amino-acid clonotypes, with a minimum total count of 5 and an alpha of 0.1. The Jaccard Index and the Morisita Overlap Index were used to measure how much the repertoires overlapped between compartments. GLIPH clustered TCR beta CDR3s with public tetramer-defined viral CDR3s; viral motifs required at least three viral sequences plus V-gene enrichment. In its TCRdb copy, this immuneACCESS table keeps in-frame sequences only and misses some clones. Where compared with another copy, unresolved V genes explain less than half of these, and the others have no known cause. The V and J calls and clone size are taken from that table; D and trimming were inferred from the DNA. The sample contains approximately 26,000 clones, 81% of them found a single time. 9.5% to 10% of the sample is in the top ten clones.

At diagnosis, tumor, uninvolved tumor-adjacent lung and peripheral blood were collected and then preserved as a mix of FFPE and fresh-frozen material. For TCR repertoire profiling, blood samples were analyzed in the form of peripheral blood mononuclear cells. V is cut by 4 bases and J by 8 bases, and the space between the germline ends is 6 bases. Via the germline V gene, CDR1 is SGHTA and CDR2 FQGTGA. Including the terminal cysteine and phenylalanine, the CDR3 comprises 11 residues. Of the read, only the CDR3 DNA is kept; its 33 bases are in frame from base 1. The sample here was peripheral blood, taken before any cancer treatment. This clonotype was obtained from a man between 40 and 70 years old with stage III squamous cell lung carcinoma. The sequence joins TRBV7-3 to TRBJ2-1, with the D gene call left open. DNA sequence: TGTGCCAGCAGCTCGGGTTATGAGCAGTTCTTC. Its product reads: CASSSGYEQFF.